The subject of this entry is one T cell receptor (beta chain). The same CDR3 arises from other DNA sequences in this sample as well. Adults between about 18 and 95 years of age took part from 20 to 25 US areas. This entry comes from a study of blood T cell repertoires in COVID-19. Authors' analysis steps: Amplification with reference gene primers provided the estimates of nucleated cell counts. Some clones are missing from TCRdb's copy, which holds only in-frame ones; the method was immunoSEQ multiplex PCR. For V, J and clone size, that table is used; D and trimming come from the DNA. This table has fewer than 350,000 clones, around nine tenths appearing once. This CDR3 has 13 residues. V lost 2 bases and J 7 bases, leaving 6 bases between the germline ends. The germline CDR1 and CDR2 sequences are KGHSH and LQKENI.

V usage is TRBV18 and J usage is TRBJ1-6, with unresolved D. The specimen sequenced was PBMCs or T cells enriched from blood (not recorded which). The receptor was isolated from a woman aged 40-49 years who had recovered from COVID-19. The chain's CDR3 is CASSPGENSPLHF. DNA of the CDR3: TGTGCCAGCTCACCAGGGGAGAATTCACCCCTCCACTTT.